The source of this T cell receptor beta chain is a study of blood T cell repertoires in COVID-19. Study processing details: It was from reference gene primer amplification that nucleated cell counts were estimated. This table comes from immunoSEQ multiplex PCR, and its TCRdb copy is limited to in-frame clones, with some not included. From that table come the V and J calls and clone size; the DNA was used to work out D and trimming. Among about 210,000 clones, 87% were seen once, and the ten largest hold approximately 10%. CDR3 length: 14 amino acids. Germline CDR1 KGHSH, CDR2 LQKENI. Trimming removed 0 bases at V and 1 base at J, with 6 bases between. Participants came from fewer than 25 US areas, aged about 18 to 89 years. Participant-given clinical history determined each cohort assignment.

The TCR comes from a man between 18 and 29 years old with acute COVID-19. The chain carries TRBV18 and TRBJ1-1, with D uncertain. Sequenced material: PBMCs or T cells enriched from blood (not recorded which). CDR3: CASSPPEGNTEAFF. The CDR3 DNA reads as TGTGCCAGCTCACCACCGGAGGGGAACACTGAAGCTTTCTTT.